These 3 T cell receptor beta chains were all obtained from the same sample, sequenced in a study of cytomegalovirus exposure and HLA in healthy donors. Primers for the PCR totalled 60 Vbeta and 13 Jbeta. Profiling relied on immunoSEQ multiplex PCR, and the TCRdb table lists in-frame clones only, not all of them. The table lists 220,000 or so clones, about 77% of them singletons. The sequenced sample was PBMCs. The receptors shown here come from a woman aged 25 to 45 in good health and CMV-seronegative.

This clone was counted only a few times. J is TRBJ2-2 and V is TRBV6-5; the D gene is possibly TRBD2 (6 bases). Trimming removed 10 bases at V and 1 base at J, with 16 bases between. This CDR3 is 15 amino acids long. Germline CDR1 is MNHEY and CDR2 is SVGAGI. In DNA form, the CDR3 reads TGTGCCACCAATCCGGGACTGGGGAACACCGGGGAGCTGTTTTTT. This codes for CATNPGLGNTGELFF.

This chain joins TRBV6-6 and TRBJ1-1, with a tentative D call TRBD1 (5 bases). Germline CDR1 reads MNHNY; CDR2 reads SVGAGI (reference sequence). V gave up 5 bases and J gave up 4 bases, with 11 bases separating them. This CDR3 has 13 amino acids. CDR3 nucleotides: TGTGCCAGCAGTCACGGGGGGACCACTGAAGCTTTCTTT. Its translation is CASSHGGTTEAFF.

This rearrangement joins TRBV2 to TRBJ1-3, with 7 nucleotides matching TRBD1. The germline gives CDR1 SNHLY, CDR2 FYNNEI. Trimming took 9 bases from V and 1 from J; bases not matched to a gene: 6. The CDR3 loop spans 14 amino acids. The DNA of the CDR3 is TGTGCCAGATCAACAGGGGATTCTGGAAACACCATATATTTT. This sequence encodes CARSTGDSGNTIYF.